The present T cell receptor beta chain was sequenced within a study of beta chain features in type 1 diabetes. Study-level points and caveats: People with Type 1 diabetes carried modestly yet significantly shorter TCRB CDR3s in all four CD4+ subsets. More deletions and fewer insertions at VDJ junctions were seen in type 1 diabetes patients.

There was one heparinised blood draw per donor, averaging around 120 mL. V lost 6 bases and J lost 2; bases outside the gene matches: 5. The length of the CDR3 is 14 residues. Germline loops: CDR1 MNHEY, CDR2 SVGAGI. This clone was observed a few times. What it recognizes is unknown. Expressed TCRB transcripts were sequenced, since all the RNA that had been isolated was reverse transcribed. Clones were read by immunoSEQ multiplex PCR, and TCRdb kept only the in-frame ones, dropping some. The table includes around 650,000 clones, roughly 12% detected once. Sequencing was carried out using naive CD4+ T cells from blood. The receptor was isolated from a man aged 30 to 39 with type 1 diabetes. The V call is TRBV6-5, the J call TRBJ2-7; 9 nucleotides match TRBD1. This CDR3 reads CASSGQGKAYEQYF. For the CDR3, the DNA is TGTGCCAGCAGCGGACAGGGGAAGGCCTACGAGCAGTACTTC.